This T cell receptor beta chain was found in a study of blood T cell repertoires in COVID-19. Study context: Acute and convalescent COVID-19 specimens originated in the United States, Italy and Spain.

Cohorts were assigned according to the clinical history that participants reported. Per the authors' pipeline: Researchers report that nucleated cell counts were estimated from reference gene primer amplification. Assay used: immunoSEQ multiplex PCR; TCRdb lists only in-frame clones, some missing. That table gives V, J and clone size, and the DNA gave D and trimming. The data contain 220,000 or so clones, around 90% of them singletons. The sequencing input was PBMCs or T cells enriched from blood (not recorded which). This TCR came from a man aged 25-45 years who had been exposed to COVID-19.

CDR3 DNA: TGTGCCAGCAGCAGTCATACCGGGACAAAAGAGACCCAGTACTTC. Its translation is CASSSHTGTKETQYF. The chain links TRBV5-4 to TRBJ2-5; a weak D match, TRBD1 (6 bases). The ends were cut back, 4 bases at V and 3 bases at J, with 16 bases in the middle. Germline V gene lookup returns CDR1 SGHNT and CDR2 YYREEE (reference sequence). The CDR3 length is 15 residues.